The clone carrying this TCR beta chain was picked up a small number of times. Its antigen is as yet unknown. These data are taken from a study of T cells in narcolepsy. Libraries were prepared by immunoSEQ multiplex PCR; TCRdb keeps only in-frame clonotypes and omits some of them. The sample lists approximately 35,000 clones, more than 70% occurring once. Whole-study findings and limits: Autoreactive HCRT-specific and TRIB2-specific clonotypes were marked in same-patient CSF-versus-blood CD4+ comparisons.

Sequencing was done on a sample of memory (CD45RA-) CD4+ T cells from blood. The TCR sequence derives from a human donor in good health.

The CDR3 is CASLAGTKETQYF. Written as DNA, the CDR3 is TGTGCCAGCTTAGCCGGGACTAAAGAGACCCAGTACTTC. The gene calls are TRBV18 and TRBJ2-5; TRBD2 aligns across 7 bases. Germline V gene data show CDR1 as KGHSH and CDR2 as LQKENI. The CDR3 length is 13 residues. V was clipped by 7 bases and J by 3 bases; unmatched bases: 5.